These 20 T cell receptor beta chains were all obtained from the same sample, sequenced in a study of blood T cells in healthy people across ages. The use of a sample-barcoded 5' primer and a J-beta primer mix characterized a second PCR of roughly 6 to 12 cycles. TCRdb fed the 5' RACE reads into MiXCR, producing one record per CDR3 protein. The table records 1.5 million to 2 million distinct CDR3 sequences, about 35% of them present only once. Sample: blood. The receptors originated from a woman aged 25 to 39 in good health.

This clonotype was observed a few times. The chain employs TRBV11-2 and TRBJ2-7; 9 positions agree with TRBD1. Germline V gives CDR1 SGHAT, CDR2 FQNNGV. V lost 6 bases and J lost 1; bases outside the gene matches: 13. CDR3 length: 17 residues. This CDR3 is CASRQGTGIEGSYEQYF. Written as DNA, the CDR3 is TGTGCCAGCAGGCAAGGGACAGGGATCGAGGGGTCCTACGAGCAGTACTTC.

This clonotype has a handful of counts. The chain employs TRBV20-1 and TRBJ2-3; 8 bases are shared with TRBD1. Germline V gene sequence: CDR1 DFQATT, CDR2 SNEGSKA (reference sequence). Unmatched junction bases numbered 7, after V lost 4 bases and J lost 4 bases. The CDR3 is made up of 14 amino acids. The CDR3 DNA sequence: TGCAGTGCTACACGACAGGGGAGAGCAGATACGCAGTATTTT. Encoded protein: CSATRQGRADTQYF.

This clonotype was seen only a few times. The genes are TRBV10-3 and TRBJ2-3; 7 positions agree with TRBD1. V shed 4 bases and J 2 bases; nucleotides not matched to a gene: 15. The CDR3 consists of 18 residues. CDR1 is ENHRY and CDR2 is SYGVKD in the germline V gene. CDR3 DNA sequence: TGTGCCATCAGTGCGGGGCCCAAGGGGACAGACTTCACAGATACGCAGTATTTT. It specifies CAISAGPKGTDFTDTQYF.

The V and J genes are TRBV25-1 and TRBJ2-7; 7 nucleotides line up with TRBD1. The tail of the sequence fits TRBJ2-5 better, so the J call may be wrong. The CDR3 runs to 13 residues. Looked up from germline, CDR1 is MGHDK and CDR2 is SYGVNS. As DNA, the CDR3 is TGTGCCAGCAGTGATTTCAGGGGGGAGACCCAGTACTTC. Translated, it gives CASSDFRGETQYF.

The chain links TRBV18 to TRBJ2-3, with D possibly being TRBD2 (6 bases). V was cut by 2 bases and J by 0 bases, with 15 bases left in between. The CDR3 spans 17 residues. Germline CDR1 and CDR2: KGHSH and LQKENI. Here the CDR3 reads CASSPVLAETSTDTQYF. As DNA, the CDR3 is TGTGCCAGCTCACCAGTGTTAGCGGAAACTAGCACAGATACGCAGTATTTT.

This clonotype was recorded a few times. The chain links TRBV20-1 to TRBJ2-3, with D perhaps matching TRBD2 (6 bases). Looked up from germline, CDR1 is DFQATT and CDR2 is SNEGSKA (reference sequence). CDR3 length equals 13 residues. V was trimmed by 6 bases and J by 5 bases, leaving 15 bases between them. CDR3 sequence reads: CSAISGSRDTQYF. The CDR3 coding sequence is TGCAGTGCGATCAGCGGGTCCAGAGATACGCAGTATTTT.

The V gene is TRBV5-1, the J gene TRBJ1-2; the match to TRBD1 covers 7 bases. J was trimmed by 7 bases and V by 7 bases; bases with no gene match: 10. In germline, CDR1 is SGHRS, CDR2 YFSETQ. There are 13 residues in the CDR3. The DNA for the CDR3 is TGCGCCAGCTGGAAACAGGGGTCTAGTGGCTACACCTTC. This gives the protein CASWKQGSSGYTF.

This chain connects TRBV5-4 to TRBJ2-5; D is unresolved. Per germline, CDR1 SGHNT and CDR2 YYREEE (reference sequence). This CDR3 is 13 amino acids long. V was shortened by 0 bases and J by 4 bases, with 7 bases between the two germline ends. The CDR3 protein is CASSLARPETQYF. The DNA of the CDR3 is TGTGCCAGCAGCTTGGCTAGGCCAGAGACCCAGTACTTC.

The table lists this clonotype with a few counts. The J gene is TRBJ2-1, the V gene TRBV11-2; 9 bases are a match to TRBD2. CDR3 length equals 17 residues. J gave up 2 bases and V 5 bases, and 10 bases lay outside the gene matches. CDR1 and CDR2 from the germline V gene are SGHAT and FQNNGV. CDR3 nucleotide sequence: TGTGCCAGCAGCCCGGCGGGAGGGTTTTTGACCTACAATGAGCAGTTCTTC. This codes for CASSPAGGFLTYNEQFF.

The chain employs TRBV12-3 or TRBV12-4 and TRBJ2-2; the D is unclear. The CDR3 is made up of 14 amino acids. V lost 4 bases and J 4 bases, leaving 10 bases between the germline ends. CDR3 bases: TGTGCCAGCAGTTCGGCCGGGTCCACCGGGGAGCTGTTTTTT. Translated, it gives CASSSAGSTGELFF.

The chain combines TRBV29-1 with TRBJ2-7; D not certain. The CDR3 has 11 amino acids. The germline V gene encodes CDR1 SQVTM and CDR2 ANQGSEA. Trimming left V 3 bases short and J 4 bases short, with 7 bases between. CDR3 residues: CSVEKEYEQYF. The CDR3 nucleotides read TGCAGCGTTGAGAAAGAATACGAGCAGTACTTC.

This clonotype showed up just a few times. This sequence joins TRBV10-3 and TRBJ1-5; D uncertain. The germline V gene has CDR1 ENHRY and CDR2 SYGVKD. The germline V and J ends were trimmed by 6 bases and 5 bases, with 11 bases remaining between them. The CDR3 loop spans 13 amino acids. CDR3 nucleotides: TGTGCCATCAGCGCTCTATTGGATCAGCCCCAGCATTTT. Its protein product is CAISALLDQPQHF.

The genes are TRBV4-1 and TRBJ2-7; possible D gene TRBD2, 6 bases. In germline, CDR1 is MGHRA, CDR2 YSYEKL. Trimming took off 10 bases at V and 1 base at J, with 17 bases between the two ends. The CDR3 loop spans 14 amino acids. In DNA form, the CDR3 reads TGCGCCATCCTACGGAGGGAATCGTCCTACGAGCAGTACTTC. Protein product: CAILRRESSYEQYF.

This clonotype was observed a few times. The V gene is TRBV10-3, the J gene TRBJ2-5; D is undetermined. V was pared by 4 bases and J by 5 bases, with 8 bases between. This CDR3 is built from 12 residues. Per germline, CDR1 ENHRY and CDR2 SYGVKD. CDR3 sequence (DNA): TGTGCCATCAGTGGCCAACCGGAGACCCAGTACTTC. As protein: CAISGQPETQYF.

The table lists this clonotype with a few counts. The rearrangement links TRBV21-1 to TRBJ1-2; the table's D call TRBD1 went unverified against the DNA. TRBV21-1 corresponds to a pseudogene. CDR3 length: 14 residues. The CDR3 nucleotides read TGTGCCAGCAGCCCTACCACAGGGGGTGGTGGCTACACCTTC. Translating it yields CASSPTTGGGGYTF.

The CDR3 nucleotides are TGTGCCAGCAGTGAGGGACAGCACCAAGAGACCCAGTACTTC. Translating it yields CASSEGQHQETQYF. The rearrangement joins TRBV25-1 to TRBJ2-5, with TRBD1 matching 7 bases. V was pared by 3 bases and J by 0 bases, with 1 base of the junction left unmatched. CDR3 length equals 14 residues. Germline lookup yields CDR1 MGHDK and CDR2 SYGVNS.

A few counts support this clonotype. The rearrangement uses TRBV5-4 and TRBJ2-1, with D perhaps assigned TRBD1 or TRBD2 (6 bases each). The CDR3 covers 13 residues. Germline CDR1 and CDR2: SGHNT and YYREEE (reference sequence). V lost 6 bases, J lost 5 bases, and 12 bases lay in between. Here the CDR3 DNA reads TGTGCCAGCACCAATGGGGGGCACAATGAGCAGTTCTTC. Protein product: CASTNGGHNEQFF.

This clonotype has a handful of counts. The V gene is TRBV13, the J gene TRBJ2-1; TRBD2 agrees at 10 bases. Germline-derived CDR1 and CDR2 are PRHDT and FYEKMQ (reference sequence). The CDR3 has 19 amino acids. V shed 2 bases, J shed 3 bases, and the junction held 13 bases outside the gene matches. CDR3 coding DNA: TGTGCCAGCAGCTTAATCCGTAGGCTAGCGGGAGTAGGCTACAATGAGCAGTTCTTC. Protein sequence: CASSLIRRLAGVGYNEQFF.

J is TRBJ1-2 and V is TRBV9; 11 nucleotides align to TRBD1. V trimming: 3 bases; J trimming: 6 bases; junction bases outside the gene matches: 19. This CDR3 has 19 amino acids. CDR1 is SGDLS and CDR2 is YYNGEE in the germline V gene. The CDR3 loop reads CASSGTGGDWRVVFDGYTF. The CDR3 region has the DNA TGTGCCAGCAGCGGGACAGGGGGCGATTGGAGGGTTGTTTTTGATGGCTACACCTTC.

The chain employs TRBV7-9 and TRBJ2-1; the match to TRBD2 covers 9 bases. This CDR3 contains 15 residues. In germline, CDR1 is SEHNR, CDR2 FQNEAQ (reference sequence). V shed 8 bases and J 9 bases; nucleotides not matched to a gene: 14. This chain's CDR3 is CASSRAGGLSVEQFF. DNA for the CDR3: TGTGCCAGCTCGCGAGCGGGGGGATTATCGGTTGAGCAGTTCTTC.